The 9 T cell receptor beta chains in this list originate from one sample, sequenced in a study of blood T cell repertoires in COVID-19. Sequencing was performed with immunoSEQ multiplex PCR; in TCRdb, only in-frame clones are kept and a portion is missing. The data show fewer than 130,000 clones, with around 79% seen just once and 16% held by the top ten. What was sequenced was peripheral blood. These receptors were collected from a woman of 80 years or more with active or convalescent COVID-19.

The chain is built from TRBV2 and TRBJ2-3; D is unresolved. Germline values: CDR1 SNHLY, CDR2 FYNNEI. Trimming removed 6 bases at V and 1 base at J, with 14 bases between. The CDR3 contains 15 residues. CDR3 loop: CASRCLEVGTDTQYF. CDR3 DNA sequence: TGTGCCAGCAGATGCCTTGAGGTCGGCACAGATACGCAGTATTTT.

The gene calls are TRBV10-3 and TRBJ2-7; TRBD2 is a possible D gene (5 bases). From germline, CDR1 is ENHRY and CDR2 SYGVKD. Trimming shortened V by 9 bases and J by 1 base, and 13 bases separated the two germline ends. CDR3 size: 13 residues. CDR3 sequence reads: CAIRAESSYEQYF. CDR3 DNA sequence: TGTGCCATACGAGCGGAATCGTCCTACGAGCAGTACTTC.

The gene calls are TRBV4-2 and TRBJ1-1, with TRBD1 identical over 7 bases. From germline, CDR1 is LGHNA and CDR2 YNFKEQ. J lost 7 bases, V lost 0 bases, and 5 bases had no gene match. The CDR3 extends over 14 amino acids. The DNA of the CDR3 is TGTGCCAGCAGCCAAGAGACAGGGCGAGGTGAAGCTTTCTTT. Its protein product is CASSQETGRGEAFF.

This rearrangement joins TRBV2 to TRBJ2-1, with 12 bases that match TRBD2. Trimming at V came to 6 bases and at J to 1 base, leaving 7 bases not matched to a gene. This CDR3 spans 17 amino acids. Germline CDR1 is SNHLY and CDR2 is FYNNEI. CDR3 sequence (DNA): TGTGCCAGCAGGTCCCGACTAGCGGGAGAGTCCTACAATGAGCAGTTCTTC. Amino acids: CASRSRLAGESYNEQFF.

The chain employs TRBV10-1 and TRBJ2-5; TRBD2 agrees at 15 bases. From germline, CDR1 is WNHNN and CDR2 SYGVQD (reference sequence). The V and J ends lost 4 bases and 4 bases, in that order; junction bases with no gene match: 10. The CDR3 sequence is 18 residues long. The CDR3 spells CASSAGLAGGPGGETQYF. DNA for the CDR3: TGCGCCAGCAGTGCAGGACTAGCGGGAGGGCCGGGAGGAGAGACCCAGTACTTC.

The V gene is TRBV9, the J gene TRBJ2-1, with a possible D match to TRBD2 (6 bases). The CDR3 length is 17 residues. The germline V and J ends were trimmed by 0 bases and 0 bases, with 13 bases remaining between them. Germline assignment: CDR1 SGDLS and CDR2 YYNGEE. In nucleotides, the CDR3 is TGTGCCAGCAGCGTAGGAGCCGGAGGGAGCTCCTACAATGAGCAGTTCTTC. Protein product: CASSVGAGGSSYNEQFF.

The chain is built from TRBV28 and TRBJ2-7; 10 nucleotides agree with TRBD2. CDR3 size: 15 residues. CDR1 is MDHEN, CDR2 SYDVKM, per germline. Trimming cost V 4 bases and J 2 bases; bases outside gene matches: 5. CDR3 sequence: CASSSAAGGTYEQYF. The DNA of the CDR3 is TGTGCCAGCAGTTCGGCAGCGGGGGGGACCTACGAGCAGTACTTC.

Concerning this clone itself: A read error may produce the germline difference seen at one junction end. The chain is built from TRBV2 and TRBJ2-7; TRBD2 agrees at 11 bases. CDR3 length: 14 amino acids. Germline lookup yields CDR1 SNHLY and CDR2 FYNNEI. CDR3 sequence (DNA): TGTGCCAGCAATGAACTAGCGGGAGTCTACGAGCAGTACTTC. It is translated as CASNELAGVYEQYF.

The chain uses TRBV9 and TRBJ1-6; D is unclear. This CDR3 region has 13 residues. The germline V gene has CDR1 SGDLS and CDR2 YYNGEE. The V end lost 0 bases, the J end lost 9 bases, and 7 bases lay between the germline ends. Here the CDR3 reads CASSVVGVSPLHF. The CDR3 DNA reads TGTGCCAGCAGCGTAGTCGGGGTTTCACCCCTCCACTTT.